The 4 T cell receptor beta chains below all came from one sample that was sequenced in a study of T cells in Graves' hyperthyroidism and ophthalmopathy. TCR beta CDR3 regions were amplified from RNA. HTBI primers were the set used in a first-round RT-PCR of the TCR CDR3. In TCRdb, the multiplex PCR reads were re-called with MiXCR into one record per CDR3 protein. This table holds 500,000 or so distinct CDR3 sequences, 17% found once. Sequenced sample: blood. The receptors shown here come from a young woman with Graves' ophthalmopathy.

This clonotype was counted ten times or more. This sequence joins TRBV7-9 and TRBJ2-7, with 8 bases that match TRBD2. V was pared by 7 bases and J by 6 bases, with 5 bases of the junction left unmatched. The CDR3 spans 12 residues. CDR1 and CDR2 from the germline V gene are SEHNR and FQNEAQ (reference sequence). The CDR3 DNA sequence: TGTGCCAGCACCAGCGGGAGTCGCGAGCAGTACTTC. Its protein product is CASTSGSREQYF.

The sample holds many counts of this clonotype. V and J are TRBV18 and TRBJ1-5, with D uncertain. V was pared by 5 bases and J by 0 bases, with 11 bases between. The CDR3 length is 15 residues. CDR1 and CDR2 from the germline V gene are KGHSH and LQKENI. CDR3 nucleotide sequence: TGTGCCAGCTCAGAGGTAGGGCATAGCAATCAGCCCCAGCATTTT. Protein sequence: CASSEVGHSNQPQHF.

A word on this clonotype: The junction differs from germline at one of its ends, possibly a read error. The chain is built from TRBV10-3 and TRBJ2-7, with 12 nucleotides matching TRBD2. This CDR3 region has 14 residues. CDR1 ENHRY and CDR2 SYGVKD come from the germline V gene. CDR3 residues: CAVSRLAGVKEQYF. The CDR3 region has the DNA TGTGCCGTCAGCCGACTAGCGGGAGTGAAAGAGCAGTACTTC.

The V and J genes are TRBV20-1 and TRBJ2-2; either TRBD1 or TRBD2 may fit D (5 bases each). V lost 5 bases, J lost 0 bases, and 13 bases lay in between. The length of the CDR3 is 15 residues. Germline V gene lookup returns CDR1 DFQATT and CDR2 SNEGSKA (reference sequence). CDR3 nucleotide sequence: TGCAGTGCTGACAGCGGTTTCGCGAACACCGGGGAGCTGTTTTTT. Its translation: CSADSGFANTGELFF.